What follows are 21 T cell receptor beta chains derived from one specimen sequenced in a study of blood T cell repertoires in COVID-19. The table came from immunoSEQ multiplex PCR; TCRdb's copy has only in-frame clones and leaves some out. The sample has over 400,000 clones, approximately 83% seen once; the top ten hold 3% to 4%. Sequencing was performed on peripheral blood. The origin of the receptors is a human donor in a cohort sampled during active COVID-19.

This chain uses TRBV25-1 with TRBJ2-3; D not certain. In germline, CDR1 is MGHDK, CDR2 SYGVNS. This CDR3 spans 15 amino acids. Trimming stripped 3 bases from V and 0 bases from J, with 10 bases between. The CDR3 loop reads CASSDFRRSTDTQYF. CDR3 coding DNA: TGTGCCAGCAGTGATTTCCGCAGAAGCACAGATACGCAGTATTTT.

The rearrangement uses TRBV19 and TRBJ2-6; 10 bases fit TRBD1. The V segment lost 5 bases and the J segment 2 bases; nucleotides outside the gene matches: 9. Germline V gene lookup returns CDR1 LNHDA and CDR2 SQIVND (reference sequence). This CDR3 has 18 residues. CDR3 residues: CASSPSRDRGAGANVLTF. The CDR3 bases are TGTGCCAGTAGTCCGAGCCGGGACAGGGGTGCTGGGGCCAACGTCCTGACTTTC.

The CDR3 loop is CASSQVPSRYHYGYTF. The CDR3 region has the DNA TGCGCCAGCAGCCAAGTCCCCAGCAGGTACCACTATGGCTACACCTTC. The chain links TRBV4-3 to TRBJ1-2; D not certain. This CDR3 contains 16 residues. CDR1 LGHNA and CDR2 YSLEER come from the germline V gene. V lost 1 base and J 3 bases, leaving 15 bases between the germline ends.

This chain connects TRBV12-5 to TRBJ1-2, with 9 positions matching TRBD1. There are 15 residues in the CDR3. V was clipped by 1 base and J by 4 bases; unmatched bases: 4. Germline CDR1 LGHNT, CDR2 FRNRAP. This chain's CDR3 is CASGLGTGVSYGYTF. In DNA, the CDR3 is TGTGCTAGTGGTTTGGGGACAGGGGTCAGCTATGGCTACACCTTC.

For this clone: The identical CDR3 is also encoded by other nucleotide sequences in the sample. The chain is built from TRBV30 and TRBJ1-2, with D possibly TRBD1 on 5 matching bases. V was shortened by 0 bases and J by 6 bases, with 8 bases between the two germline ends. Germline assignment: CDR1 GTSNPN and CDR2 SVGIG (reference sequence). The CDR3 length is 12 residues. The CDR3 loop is CAWSVGGDGYTF. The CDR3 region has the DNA TGTGCCTGGAGTGTGGGGGGAGATGGCTACACCTTC.

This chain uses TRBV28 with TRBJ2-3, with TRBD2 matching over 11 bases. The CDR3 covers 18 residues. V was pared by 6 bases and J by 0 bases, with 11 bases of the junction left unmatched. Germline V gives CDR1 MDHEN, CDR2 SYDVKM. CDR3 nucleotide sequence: TGTGCCAGCAGCCGGACTAGCGGGCTACTTTTTAGCACAGATACGCAGTATTTT. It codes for CASSRTSGLLFSTDTQYF.

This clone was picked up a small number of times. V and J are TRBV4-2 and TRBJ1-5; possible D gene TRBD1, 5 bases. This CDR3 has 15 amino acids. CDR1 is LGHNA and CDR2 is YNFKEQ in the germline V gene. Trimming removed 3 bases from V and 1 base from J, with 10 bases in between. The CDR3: CASSHGQGSNQPQHF. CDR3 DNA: TGTGCCAGCAGCCATGGGCAGGGAAGCAATCAGCCCCAGCATTTT.

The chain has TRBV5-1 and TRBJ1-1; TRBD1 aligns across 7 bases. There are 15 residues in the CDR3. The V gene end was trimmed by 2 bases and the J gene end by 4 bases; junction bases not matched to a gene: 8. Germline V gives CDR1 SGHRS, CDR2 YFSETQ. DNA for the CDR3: TGCGCCAGCAGCTTTAAAAGCGGACAGGTCACTGAAGCTTTCTTT. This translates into CASSFKSGQVTEAFF.

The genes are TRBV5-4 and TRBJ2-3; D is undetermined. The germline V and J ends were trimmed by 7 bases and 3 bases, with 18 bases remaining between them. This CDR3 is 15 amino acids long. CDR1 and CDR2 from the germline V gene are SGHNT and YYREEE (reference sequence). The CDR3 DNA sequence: TGTGCCAGCCGGAGAGACCCAGATTCGACAGATACGCAGTATTTT. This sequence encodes CASRRDPDSTDTQYF.

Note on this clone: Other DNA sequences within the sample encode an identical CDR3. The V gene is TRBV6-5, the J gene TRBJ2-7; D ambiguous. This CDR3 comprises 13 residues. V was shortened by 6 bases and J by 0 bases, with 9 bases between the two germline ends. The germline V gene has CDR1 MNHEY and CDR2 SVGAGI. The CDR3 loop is CASSRLGSYEQYF. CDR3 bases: TGTGCCAGCAGCCGACTGGGCTCCTACGAGCAGTACTTC.

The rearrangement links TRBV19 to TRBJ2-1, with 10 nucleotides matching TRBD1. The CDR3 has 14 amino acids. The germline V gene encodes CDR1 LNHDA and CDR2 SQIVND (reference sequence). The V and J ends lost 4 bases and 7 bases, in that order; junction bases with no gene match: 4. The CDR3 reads CASSKDRGYNEQFF. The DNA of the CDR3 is TGTGCCAGTAGTAAGGACAGGGGGTATAATGAGCAGTTCTTC.

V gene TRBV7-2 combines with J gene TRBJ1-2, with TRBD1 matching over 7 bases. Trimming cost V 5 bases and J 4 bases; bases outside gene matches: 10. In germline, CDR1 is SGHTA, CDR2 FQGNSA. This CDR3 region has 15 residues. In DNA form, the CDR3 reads TGTGCCAGCAGCCGGGACAGTGAGTACCTCTATGGCTACACCTTC. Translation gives CASSRDSEYLYGYTF.

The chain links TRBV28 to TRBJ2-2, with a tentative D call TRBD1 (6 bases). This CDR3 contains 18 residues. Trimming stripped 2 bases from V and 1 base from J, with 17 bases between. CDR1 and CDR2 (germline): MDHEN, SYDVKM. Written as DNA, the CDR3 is TGTGCCAGCAGTTTAAATGGCGGTGGGACACGGAACACCGGGGAGCTGTTTTTT. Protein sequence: CASSLNGGGTRNTGELFF.

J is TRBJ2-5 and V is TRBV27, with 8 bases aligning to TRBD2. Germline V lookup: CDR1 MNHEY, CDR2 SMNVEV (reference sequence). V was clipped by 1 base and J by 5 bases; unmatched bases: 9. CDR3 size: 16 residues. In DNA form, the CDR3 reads TGTGCCAGCAGTTTATTCCCAGCGGGAGCCGGGGAGACCCAGTACTTC. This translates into CASSLFPAGAGETQYF.

CDR3 protein: CANLNTGELFF. In DNA form, the CDR3 reads TGTGCCAACCTAAACACCGGGGAGCTGTTTTTT. This chain connects TRBV25-1 to TRBJ2-2; D uncertain. Germline V gene sequence: CDR1 MGHDK, CDR2 SYGVNS. V shed 10 bases and J shed 2 bases, with 5 bases lying between them. CDR3 size: 11 residues.

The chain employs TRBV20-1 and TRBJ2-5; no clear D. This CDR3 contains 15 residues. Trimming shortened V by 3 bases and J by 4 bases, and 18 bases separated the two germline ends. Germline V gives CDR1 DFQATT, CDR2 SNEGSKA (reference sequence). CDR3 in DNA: TGCAGTGCTAGTGCTGCTAGTTCCCTCGGAGAGACCCAGTACTTC. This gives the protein CSASAASSLGETQYF.

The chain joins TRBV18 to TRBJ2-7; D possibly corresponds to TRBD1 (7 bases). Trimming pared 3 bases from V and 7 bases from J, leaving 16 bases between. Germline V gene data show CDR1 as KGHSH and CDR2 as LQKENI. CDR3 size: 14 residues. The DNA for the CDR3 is TGTGCCAGCTCACCCCTGGCAGGGGGGATAGAGCAGTACTTC. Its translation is CASSPLAGGIEQYF.

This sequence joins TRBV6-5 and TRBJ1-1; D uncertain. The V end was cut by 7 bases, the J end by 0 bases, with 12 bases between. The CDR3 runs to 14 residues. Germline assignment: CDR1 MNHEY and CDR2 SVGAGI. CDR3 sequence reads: CASIIGRLNTEAFF. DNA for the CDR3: TGTGCCAGCATCATCGGGAGGTTGAACACTGAAGCTTTCTTT.

CDR3 sequence reads: CAISGPGQGTMNTEAFF. CDR3 nucleotides: TGTGCCATCAGTGGGCCGGGACAGGGGACCATGAACACTGAAGCTTTCTTT. The genes are TRBV10-3 and TRBJ1-1; 10 nucleotides match TRBD1. The J segment lost 0 bases and the V segment lost 4 bases, leaving 8 bases of the junction unmatched. The CDR3 totals 17 residues. CDR1 and CDR2 (germline): ENHRY, SYGVKD.

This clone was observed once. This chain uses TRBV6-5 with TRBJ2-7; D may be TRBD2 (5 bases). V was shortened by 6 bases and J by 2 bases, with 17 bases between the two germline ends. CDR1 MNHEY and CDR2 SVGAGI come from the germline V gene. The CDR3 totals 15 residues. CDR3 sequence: CASRGSHAGPYEQYF. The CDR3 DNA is TGTGCCAGCAGGGGATCACACGCGGGCCCCTACGAGCAGTACTTC.

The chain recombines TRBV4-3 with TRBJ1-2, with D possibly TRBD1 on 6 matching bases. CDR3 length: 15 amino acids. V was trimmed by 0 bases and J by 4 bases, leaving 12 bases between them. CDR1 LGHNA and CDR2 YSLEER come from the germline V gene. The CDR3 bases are TGCGCCAGCAGCCAAGAGATGGGGACACCCTATGGCTACACCTTC. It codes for CASSQEMGTPYGYTF.